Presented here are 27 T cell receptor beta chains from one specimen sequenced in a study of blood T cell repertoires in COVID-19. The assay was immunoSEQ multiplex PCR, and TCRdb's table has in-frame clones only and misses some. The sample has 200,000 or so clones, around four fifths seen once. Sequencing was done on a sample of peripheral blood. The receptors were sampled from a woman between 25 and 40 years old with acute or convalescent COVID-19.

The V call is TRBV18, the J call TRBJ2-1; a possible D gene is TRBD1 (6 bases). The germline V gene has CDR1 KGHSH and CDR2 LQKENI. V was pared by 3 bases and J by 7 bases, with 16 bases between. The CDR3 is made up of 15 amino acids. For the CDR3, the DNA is TGTGCCAGCTCACCGCCTCTACAGGGAAGGAATGAGCAGTTCTTC. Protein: CASSPPLQGRNEQFF.

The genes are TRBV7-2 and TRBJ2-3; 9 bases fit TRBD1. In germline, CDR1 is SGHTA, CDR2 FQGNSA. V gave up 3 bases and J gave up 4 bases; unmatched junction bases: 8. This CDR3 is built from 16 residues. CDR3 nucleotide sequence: TGTGCCAGCAGCTTGCGCGGGACAGGGTCTCCAGATACGCAGTATTTT. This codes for CASSLRGTGSPDTQYF. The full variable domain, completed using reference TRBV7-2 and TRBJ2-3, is GAGVSQSPSNKVTEKGKDVELRCDPISGHTALYWYRQSLGQGLEFLIYFQGNSAPDKSGLPSDRFSAERTGGSVSTLTIQRTQQEDSAVYLCASSLRGTGSPDTQYFGPGTRLTVL.

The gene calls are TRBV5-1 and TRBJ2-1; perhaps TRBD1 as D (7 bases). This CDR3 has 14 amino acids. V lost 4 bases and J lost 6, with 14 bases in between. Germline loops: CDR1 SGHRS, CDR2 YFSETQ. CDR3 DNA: TGCGCCAGCAGCGGCGGGACAGCTCGCAATGAGCAGTTCTTC. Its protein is CASSGGTARNEQFF.

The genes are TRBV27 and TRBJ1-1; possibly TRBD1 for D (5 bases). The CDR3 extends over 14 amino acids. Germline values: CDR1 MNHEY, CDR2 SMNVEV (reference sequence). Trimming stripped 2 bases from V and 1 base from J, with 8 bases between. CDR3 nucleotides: TGTGCCAGCAGTTTAGGGGCCGCGAACACTGAAGCTTTCTTT. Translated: CASSLGAANTEAFF.

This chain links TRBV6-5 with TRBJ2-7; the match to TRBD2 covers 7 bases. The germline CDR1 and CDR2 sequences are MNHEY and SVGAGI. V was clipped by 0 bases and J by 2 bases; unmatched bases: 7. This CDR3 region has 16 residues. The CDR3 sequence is CASSYSWASGPYEQYF. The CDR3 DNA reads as TGTGCCAGCAGTTACTCTTGGGCTAGCGGACCCTACGAGCAGTACTTC.

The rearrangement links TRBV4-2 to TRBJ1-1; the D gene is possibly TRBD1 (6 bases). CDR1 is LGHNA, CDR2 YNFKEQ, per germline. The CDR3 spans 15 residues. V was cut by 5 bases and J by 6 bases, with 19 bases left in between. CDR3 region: CASSYGQPTGAEAFF. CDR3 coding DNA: TGTGCCAGCAGCTATGGACAGCCTACCGGTGCTGAAGCTTTCTTT.

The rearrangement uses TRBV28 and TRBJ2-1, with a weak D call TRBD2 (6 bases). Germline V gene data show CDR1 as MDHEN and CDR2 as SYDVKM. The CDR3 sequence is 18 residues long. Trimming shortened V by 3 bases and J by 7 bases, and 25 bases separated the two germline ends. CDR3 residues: CASSFPHGWGVMVNEQFF. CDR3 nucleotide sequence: TGTGCCAGCAGTTTTCCCCACGGGTGGGGGGTAATGGTAAATGAGCAGTTCTTC.

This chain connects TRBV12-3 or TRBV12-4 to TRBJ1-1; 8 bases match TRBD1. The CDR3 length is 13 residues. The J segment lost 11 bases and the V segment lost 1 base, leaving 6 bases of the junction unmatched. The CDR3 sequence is CASSLGTGSGAFF. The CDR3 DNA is TGTGCCAGCAGTTTAGGGACAGGGTCGGGGGCTTTCTTT.

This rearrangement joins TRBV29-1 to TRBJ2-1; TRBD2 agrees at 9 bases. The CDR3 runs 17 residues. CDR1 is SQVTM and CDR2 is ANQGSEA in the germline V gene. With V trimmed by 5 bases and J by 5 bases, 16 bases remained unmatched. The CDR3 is CSVRPSGTGGRDNEQFF. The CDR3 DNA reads TGCAGCGTTCGCCCTAGCGGGACCGGGGGGAGGGACAATGAGCAGTTCTTC.

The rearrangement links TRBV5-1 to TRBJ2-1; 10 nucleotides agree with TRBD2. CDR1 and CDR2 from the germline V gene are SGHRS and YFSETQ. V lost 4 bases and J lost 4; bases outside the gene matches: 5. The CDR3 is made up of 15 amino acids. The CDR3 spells CASSPILAGYNEQFF. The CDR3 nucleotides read TGCGCCAGCAGCCCAATACTAGCGGGGTACAATGAGCAGTTCTTC.

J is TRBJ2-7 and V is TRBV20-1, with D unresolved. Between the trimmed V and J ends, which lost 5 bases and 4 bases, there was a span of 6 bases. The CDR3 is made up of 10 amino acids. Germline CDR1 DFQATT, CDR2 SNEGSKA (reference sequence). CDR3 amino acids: CSALPYEQYF. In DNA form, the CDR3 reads TGCAGTGCTCTACCGTACGAGCAGTACTTC.

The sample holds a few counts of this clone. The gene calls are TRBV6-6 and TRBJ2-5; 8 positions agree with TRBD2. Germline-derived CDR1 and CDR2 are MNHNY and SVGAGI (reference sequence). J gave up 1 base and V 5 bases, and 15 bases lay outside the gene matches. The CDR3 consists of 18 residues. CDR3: CASSRGTSGLVSQETQYF. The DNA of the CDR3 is TGTGCCAGCAGTCGCGGGACTAGTGGCTTGGTATCCCAAGAGACCCAGTACTTC.

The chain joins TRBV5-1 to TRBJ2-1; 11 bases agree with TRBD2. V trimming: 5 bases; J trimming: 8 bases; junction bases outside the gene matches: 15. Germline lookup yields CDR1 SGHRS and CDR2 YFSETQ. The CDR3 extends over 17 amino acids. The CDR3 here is CASRRRLAGGSRDEQFF. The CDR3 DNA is TGCGCCAGCAGACGGAGGCTAGCGGGGGGCTCGAGAGATGAGCAGTTCTTC.

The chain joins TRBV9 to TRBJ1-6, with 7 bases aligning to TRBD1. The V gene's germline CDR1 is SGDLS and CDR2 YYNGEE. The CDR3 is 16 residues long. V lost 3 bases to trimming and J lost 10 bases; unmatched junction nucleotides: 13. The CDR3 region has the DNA TGTGCCAGCAGCGCTGCCGGGACAGCTAGGGGCTCACCCCTCCACTTT. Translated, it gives CASSAAGTARGSPLHF.

The CDR3 spells CASTLGGQPQHF. Here the CDR3 DNA reads TGTGCCAGCACCCTAGGTGGTCAGCCCCAGCATTTT. This chain joins TRBV6-6 and TRBJ1-5; D gene ambiguous. The CDR3 has 12 amino acids. In germline, CDR1 is MNHNY, CDR2 SVGAGI (reference sequence). V was clipped by 7 bases and J by 6 bases, with 10 bases between them.

CDR3 nucleotides: TGTGCCAGCAAGCCAGGGGCAGATTTTAACTATGGCTACACCTTC. It is translated as CASKPGADFNYGYTF. This chain connects TRBV6-5 to TRBJ1-2, with TRBD1 as a possible D gene (6 bases). The V gene's germline CDR1 is MNHEY and CDR2 SVGAGI. V dropped 7 bases and J dropped 1 base, with 16 bases sitting between them. The CDR3 is made up of 15 amino acids.

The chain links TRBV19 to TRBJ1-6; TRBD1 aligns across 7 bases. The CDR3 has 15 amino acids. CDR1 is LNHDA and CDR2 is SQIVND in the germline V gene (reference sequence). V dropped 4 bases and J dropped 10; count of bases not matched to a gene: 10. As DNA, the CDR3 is TGTGCCAGTAGTACCCGGGACAGCCGGGGATCACCCCTCCACTTT. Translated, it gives CASSTRDSRGSPLHF.

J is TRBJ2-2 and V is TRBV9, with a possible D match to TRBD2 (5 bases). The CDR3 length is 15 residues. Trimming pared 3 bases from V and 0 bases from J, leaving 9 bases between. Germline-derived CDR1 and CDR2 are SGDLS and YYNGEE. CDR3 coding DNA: TGTGCCAGCAGCGGGCCCGGGGCGAACACCGGGGAGCTGTTTTTT. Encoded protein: CASSGPGANTGELFF.

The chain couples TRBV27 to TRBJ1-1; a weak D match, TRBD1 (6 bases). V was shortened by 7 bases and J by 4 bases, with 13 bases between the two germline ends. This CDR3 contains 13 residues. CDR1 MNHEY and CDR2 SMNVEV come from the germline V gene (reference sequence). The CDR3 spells CASTQFRGTEAFF. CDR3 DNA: TGTGCCAGCACTCAATTCAGGGGCACTGAAGCTTTCTTT.

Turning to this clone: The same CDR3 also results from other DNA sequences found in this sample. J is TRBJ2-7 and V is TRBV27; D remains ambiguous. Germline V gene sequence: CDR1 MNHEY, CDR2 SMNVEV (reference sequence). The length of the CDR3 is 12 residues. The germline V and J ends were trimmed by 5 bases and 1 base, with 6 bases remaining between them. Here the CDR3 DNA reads TGTGCCAGCAGTCCCTCTTCCTACGAGCAGTACTTC. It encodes CASSPSSYEQYF.

The CDR3 bases are TGTGCCTGGAGTTTCGCAGTCGGGGGTAACTATGGCTACACCTTC. Its protein product is CAWSFAVGGNYGYTF. The chain joins TRBV30 to TRBJ1-2; perhaps TRBD1 as D (5 bases). Germline CDR1 and CDR2: GTSNPN and SVGIG (reference sequence). CDR3 length: 15 residues. Trimming took 2 bases from V and 1 from J, leaving 14 bases between them.

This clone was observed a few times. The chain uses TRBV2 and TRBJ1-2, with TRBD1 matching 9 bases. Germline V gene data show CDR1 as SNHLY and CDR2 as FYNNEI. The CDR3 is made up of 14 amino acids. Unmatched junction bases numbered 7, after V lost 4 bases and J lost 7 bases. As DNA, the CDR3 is TGTGCCAGCAGTGTAGAGGGACAGGGTACTGGCTACACCTTC. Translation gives CASSVEGQGTGYTF.

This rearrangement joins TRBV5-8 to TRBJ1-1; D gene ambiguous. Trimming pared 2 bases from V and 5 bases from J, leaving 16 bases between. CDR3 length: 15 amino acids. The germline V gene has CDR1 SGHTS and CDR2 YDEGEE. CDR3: CASSLAAGKWTEAFF. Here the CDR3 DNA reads TGTGCCAGCAGCTTAGCCGCCGGGAAGTGGACTGAAGCTTTCTTT.

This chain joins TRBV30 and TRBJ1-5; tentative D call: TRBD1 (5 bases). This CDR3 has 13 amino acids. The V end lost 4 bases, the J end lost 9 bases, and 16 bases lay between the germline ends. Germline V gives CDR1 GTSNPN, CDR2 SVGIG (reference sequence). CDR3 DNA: TGTGCCTGGACCGAACAGGCGGCAAGGCCCCAGCATTTT. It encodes CAWTEQAARPQHF.

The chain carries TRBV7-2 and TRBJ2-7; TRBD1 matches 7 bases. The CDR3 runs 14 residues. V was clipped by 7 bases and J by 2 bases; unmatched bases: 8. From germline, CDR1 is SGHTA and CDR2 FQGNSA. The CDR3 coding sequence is TGTGCCAGCACCTCTGACAGGGCCACCTACGAGCAGTACTTC. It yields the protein CASTSDRATYEQYF.

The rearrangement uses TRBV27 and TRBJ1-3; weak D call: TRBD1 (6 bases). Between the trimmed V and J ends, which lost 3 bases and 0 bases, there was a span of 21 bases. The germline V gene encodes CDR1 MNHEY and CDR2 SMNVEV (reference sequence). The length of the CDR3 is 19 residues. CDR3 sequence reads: CASSLDIGSRGSSGNTIYF. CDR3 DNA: TGTGCCAGCAGTTTGGATATCGGGTCCAGGGGAAGCTCTGGAAACACCATATATTTT.

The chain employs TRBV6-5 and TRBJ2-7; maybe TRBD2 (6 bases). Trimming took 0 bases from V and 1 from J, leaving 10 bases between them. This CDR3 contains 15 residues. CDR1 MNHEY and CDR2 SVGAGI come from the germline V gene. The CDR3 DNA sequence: TGTGCCAGCAGTTACTCTTCGGGAGTATCCTACGAGCAGTACTTC. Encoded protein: CASSYSSGVSYEQYF.